Described below is a single T cell receptor (beta chain) sequence and its context. The data were obtained in a study of blood T cell repertoires in COVID-19. A Seattle source enrolled patients during active infection and followed them longitudinally. The V gene end was trimmed by 0 bases and the J gene end by 8 bases; junction bases not matched to a gene: 6. CDR3 length equals 14 residues. The germline CDR1 and CDR2 sequences are SGHAT and FQNNGV. This table comes from immunoSEQ multiplex PCR, and its TCRdb copy is limited to in-frame clones, with some not included. The data show 150,000 to 200,000 clones, approximately 87% seen once.

Material for sequencing was peripheral blood. V usage is TRBV11-2 and J usage is TRBJ1-2; 7 bases fit TRBD1. The sequence was obtained from a woman between 70 and 85 years old with COVID-19, enrolled during active disease. The CDR3 region has the DNA TGTGCCAGCAGCTTAGACTACAGGGGACGCGGCTACACCTTC. This translates into CASSLDYRGRGYTF.